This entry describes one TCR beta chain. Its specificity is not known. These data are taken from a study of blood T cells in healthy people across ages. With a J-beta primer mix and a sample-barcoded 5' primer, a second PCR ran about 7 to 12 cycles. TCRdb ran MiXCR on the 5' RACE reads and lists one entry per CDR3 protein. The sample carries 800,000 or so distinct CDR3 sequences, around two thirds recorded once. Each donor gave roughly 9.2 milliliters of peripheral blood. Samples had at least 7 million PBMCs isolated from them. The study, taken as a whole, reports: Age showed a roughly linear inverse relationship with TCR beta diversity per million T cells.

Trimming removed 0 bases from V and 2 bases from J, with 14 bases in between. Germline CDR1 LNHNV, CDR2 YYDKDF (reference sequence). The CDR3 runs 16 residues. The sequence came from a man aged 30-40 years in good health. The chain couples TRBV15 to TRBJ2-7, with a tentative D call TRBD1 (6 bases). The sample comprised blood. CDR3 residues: CATSRESNRVAYEQYF. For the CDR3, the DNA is TGTGCCACCAGCAGAGAGTCAAACAGGGTAGCCTACGAGCAGTACTTC.